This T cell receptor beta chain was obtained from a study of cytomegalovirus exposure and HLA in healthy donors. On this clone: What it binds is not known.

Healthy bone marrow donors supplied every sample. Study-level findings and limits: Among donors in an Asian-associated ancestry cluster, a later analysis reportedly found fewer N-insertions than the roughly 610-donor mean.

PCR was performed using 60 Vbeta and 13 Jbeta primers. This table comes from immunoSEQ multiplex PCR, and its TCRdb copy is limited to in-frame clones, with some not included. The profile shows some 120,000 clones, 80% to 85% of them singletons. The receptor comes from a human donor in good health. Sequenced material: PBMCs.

Here the CDR3 DNA reads TGTGCCAGTTTCAAACATCATGGTGCAGGAAACACCATATATTTT. Protein sequence: CASFKHHGAGNTIYF. The chain employs TRBV19 and TRBJ1-3; D uncertain. Germline V gene sequence: CDR1 LNHDA, CDR2 SQIVND (reference sequence). The CDR3 is 15 amino acids. V dropped 8 bases and J dropped 4 bases, with 18 bases sitting between them.